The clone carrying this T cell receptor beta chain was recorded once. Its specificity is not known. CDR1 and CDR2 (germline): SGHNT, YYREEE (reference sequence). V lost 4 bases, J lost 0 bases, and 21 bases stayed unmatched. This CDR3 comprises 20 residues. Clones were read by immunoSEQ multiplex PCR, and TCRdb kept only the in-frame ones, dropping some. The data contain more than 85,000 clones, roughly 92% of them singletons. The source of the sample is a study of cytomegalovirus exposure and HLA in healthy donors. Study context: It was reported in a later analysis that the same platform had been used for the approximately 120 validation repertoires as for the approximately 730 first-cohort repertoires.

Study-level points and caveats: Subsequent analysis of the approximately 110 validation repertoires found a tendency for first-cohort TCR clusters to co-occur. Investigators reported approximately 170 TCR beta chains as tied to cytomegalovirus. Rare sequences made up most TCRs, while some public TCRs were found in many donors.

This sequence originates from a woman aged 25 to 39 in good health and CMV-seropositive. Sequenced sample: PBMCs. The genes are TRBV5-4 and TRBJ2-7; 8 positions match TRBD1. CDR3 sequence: CASSRPTGAPSLASSYEQYF. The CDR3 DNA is TGTGCCAGCAGCCGACCGACAGGGGCCCCTAGCTTGGCGAGCTCCTACGAGCAGTACTTC.